This T cell receptor (beta chain) derives from a study of blood T cell repertoires in COVID-19. Study details: The samples span acute and convalescent COVID-19 from the United States, Italy and Spain. The analysed material was cDNA or gDNA that came from T cells, B-cell-depleted T cells, or PBMCs.

The CDR3 has 16 amino acids. With 5 bases removed from V and 5 bases from J, the gap between germline ends came to 21 bases. Germline CDR1 reads SEHNR; CDR2 reads FQNEAQ (reference sequence). Original processing notes: Quantification of nucleated cells was approximated via reference gene primer amplification. Repertoires were generated with immunoSEQ multiplex PCR, while TCRdb's copy carries only in-frame clones and drops some. The DNA was the basis for D and trimming; V, J and clone size are from that table. The repertoire holds some 200,000 clones, with around 90% as singletons. The sequenced sample was peripheral blood. V is TRBV7-9 and J is TRBJ1-1; D unclear. The TCR sequence derives from a man aged 50-60 years with acute or convalescent COVID-19. CDR3 bases: TGTGCCAGCAGCCCCCTCGGACGGGAAGGCAAGACTGAAGCTTTCTTT. Amino acid sequence: CASSPLGREGKTEAFF.